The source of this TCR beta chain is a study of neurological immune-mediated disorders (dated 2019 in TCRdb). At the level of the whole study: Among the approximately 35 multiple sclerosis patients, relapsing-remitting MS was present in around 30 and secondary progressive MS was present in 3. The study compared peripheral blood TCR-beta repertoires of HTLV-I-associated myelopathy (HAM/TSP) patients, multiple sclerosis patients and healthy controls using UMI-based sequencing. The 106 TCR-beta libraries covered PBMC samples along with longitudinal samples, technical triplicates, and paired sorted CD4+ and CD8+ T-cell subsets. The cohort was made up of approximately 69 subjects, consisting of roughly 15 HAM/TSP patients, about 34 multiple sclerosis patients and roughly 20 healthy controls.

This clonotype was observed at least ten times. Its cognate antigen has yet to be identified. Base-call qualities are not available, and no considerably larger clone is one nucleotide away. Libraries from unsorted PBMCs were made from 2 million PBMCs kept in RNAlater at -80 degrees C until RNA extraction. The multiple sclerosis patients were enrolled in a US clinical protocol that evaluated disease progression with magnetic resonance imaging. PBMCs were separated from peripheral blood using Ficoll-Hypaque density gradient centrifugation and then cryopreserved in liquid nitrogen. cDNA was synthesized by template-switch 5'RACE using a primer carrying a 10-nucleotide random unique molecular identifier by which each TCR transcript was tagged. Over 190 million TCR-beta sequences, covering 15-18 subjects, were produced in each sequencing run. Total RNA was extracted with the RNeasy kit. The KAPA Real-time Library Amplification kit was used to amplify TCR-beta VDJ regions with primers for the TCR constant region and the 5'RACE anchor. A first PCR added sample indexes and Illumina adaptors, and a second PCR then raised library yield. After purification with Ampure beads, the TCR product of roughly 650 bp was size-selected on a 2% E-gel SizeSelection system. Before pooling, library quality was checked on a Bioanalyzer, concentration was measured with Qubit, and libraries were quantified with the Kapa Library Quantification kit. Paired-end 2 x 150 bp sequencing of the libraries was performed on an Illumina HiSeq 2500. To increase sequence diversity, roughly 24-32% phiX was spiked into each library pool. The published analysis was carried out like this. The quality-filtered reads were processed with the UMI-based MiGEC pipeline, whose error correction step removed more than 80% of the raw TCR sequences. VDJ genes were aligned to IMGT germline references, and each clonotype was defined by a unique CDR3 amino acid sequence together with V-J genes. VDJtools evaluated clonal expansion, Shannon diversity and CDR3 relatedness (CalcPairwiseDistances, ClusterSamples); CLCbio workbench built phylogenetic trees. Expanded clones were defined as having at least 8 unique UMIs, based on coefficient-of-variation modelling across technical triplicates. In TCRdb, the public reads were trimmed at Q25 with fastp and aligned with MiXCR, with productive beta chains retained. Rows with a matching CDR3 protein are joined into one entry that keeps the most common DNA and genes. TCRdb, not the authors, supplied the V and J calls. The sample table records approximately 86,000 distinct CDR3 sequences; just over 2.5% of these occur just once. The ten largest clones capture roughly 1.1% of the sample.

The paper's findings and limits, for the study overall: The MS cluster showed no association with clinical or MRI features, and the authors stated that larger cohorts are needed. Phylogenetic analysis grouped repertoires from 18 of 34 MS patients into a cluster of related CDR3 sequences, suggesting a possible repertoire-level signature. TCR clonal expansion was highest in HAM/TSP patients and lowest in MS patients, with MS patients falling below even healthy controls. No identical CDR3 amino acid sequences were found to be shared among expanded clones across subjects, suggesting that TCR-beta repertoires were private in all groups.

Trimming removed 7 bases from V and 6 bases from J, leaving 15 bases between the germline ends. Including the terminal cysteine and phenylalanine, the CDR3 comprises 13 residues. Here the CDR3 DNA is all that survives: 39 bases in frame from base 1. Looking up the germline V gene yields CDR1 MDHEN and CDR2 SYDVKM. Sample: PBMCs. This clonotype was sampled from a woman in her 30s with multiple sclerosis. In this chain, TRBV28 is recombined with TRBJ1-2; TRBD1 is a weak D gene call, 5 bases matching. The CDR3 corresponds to CASNLGTRDGYTF. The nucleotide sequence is TGTGCCAGCAATCTTGGGACCAGGGATGGCTACACCTTC.